This T cell receptor beta chain originates from a study of blood T cell repertoires in COVID-19. Study-level information: The analysed material was cDNA or gDNA that came from T cells, B-cell-depleted T cells, or PBMCs.

CDR1 and CDR2 from the germline V gene are SGHNT and YENEEA. The V end lost 5 bases, the J end lost 6 bases, and 18 bases lay between the germline ends. The CDR3 is 15 residues long. Assay used: immunoSEQ multiplex PCR; TCRdb lists only in-frame clones, some missing. The data show about 120,000 clones, 80% to 90% seen once. This TCR came from a man between 65 and 80 years old with active or convalescent COVID-19. The source material was peripheral blood. V is TRBV11-3 and J is TRBJ2-3; D perhaps matches TRBD2 (5 bases). The DNA of the CDR3 is TGTGCCAGCAGCGGAGGTAGAGGAGGACCCGATACGCAGTATTTT. It specifies CASSGGRGGPDTQYF.